This TCR beta chain was retrieved from a study of blood T cell repertoires in COVID-19. Methods used by the authors: Reference gene primer amplification gave estimated nucleated cell counts. Repertoires were generated with immunoSEQ multiplex PCR, while TCRdb's copy carries only in-frame clones and drops some. From that table come the V and J calls and clone size; the DNA was used to work out D and trimming. This table holds fewer than 350,000 clones, 87% found once. The CDR3 runs to 10 residues. Germline V gene sequence: CDR1 MDHEN, CDR2 SYDVKM. The V end was cut by 10 bases, the J end by 9 bases, with 10 bases between. Participant ages covered roughly 18 to 89 years across about two dozen US areas.

The chain couples TRBV28 to TRBJ2-1; D is perhaps TRBD1 (5 bases). The clonotype originates from a woman between 35 and 50 years old who had recovered from COVID-19. Sequenced: PBMCs or T cells enriched from blood (not recorded which). The CDR3 here is CAIQGAEQFF. CDR3 bases: TGTGCCATCCAGGGTGCTGAGCAGTTCTTC.